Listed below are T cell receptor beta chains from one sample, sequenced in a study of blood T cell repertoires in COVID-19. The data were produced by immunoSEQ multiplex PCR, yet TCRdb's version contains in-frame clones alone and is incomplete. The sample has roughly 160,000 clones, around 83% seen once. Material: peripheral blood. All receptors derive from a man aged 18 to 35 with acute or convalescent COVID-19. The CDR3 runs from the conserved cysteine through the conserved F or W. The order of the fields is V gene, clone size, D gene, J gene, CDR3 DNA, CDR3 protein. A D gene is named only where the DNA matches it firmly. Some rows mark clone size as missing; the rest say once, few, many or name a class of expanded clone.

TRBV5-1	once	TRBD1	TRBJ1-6	TGCGCCAGCAGCACGGGTCTGGGACAGGTCGATTCACCCCTCCACTTT	CASSTGLGQVDSPLHF
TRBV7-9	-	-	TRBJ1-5	TGTGCCAGCAGCAATACGTCAGGTCGTCAGCCCCAGCATTTT	CASSNTSGRQPQHF
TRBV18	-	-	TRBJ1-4	TGTGCCAGCTCACCACCCCTGACAGCAACTAATGAAAAACTGTTTTTT	CASSPPLTATNEKLFF
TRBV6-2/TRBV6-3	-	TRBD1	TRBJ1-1	TGTGCCAGCAGTTCCCCGGACAGGGGAAAAAATGAAGCTTTCTTT	CASSSPDRGKNEAFF
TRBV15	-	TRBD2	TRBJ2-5	TGTGCCACCAGCAGAGGACTAGCCGAAGAGACCCAGTACTTC	CATSRGLAEETQYF
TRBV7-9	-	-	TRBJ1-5	TGTGCCAGCAGCCCCGCCAGGGTCAATCAGCCCCAGCATTTT	CASSPARVNQPQHF
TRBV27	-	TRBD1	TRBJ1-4	TGTGCCAGCAGTACCCGACAGGGAGGAGGTGAAAAACTGTTTTTT	CASSTRQGGGEKLFF
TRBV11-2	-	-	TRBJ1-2	TGTGCCAGCAGCACCCAAACCGGGACACCTTCCTATGGCTACACCTTC	CASSTQTGTPSYGYTF
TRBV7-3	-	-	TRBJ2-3	TGTGCCAGCAGCTTATACGCAGGGATCACAGATACGCAGTATTTT	CASSLYAGITDTQYF
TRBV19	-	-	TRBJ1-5	TGTGCCAGTAGTATTGTTGGTAGGGGAGGGGATCAGCCCCAGCATTTT	CASSIVGRGGDQPQHF
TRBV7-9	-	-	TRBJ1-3	TGTGCCAGCAGCTTAGCGATTTCAGAAGGAAACACCATATATTTT	CASSLAISEGNTIYF
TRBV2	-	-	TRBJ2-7	TGTGCCAGCAGTGGTTCCAGCTACGAGCAGTACTTC	CASSGSSYEQYF
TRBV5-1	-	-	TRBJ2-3	TGCGCCAGCAGCGGGAGGCCTAGGGCCAGCACAGATACGCAGTATTTT	CASSGRPRASTDTQYF
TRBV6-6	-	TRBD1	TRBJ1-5	TGTGCCAGCAGTTACGGGACAGCGGGCAATCAGCCCCAGCATTTT	CASSYGTAGNQPQHF
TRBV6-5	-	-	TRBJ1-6	TGTGCCAGCAGTTACTCGGTAGAGGGTATAACACCCCTCCACTTT	CASSYSVEGITPLHF
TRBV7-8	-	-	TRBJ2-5	TGTGCCAGCAGAGGTACTAGCCAAGAGACCCAGTACTTC	CASRGTSQETQYF
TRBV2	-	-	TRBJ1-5	TGTGCCAGCAAGCGGGGGGATCAGCCCCAGCATTTT	CASKRGDQPQHF
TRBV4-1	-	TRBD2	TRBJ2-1	TGCGCCAGCAGCCAATTGCCTAATCTGGGAGCGGGGGGGCGCAATGAGCAGTTCTTC	CASSQLPNLGAGGRNEQFF
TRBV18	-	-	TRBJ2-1	TGTGCCAGCTCATTCGGGGGTTCCCACAATGAGCAGTTCTTC	CASSFGGSHNEQFF
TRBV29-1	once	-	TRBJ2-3	TGCAGCGTTGGCGTCGGTTACACAGATACGCAGTATTTT	CSVGVGYTDTQYF
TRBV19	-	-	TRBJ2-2	TGTGCCAGTAGTGGAAAGGGGTCGAACACCGGGGAGCTGTTTTTT	CASSGKGSNTGELFF
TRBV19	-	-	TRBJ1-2	TGTGCCTCTCGGACAGCTTTAAACTATGGCTACACCTTC	CASRTALNYGYTF
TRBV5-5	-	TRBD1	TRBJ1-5	TGTGCCAGCAGCCCAAGGACAGGGATCAATCAGCCCCAGCATTTT	CASSPRTGINQPQHF
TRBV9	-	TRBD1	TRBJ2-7	TGTGCCAGCAGCGTCGGGACAGATTCCTACGAGCAGTACTTC	CASSVGTDSYEQYF
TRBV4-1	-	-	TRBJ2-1	TGCGCCAGCAGCCAAGATCACATTGAGCAGTTCTTC	CASSQDHIEQFF
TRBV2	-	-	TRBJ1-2	TGTGCCAGCAGAAAAAACAGGGAGTTCTATGGCTACACCTTC	CASRKNREFYGYTF
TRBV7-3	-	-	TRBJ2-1	TGTGCCAGCAGCCCCTCCGGGCCGAACAGGGCCATCTCCTACAATGAGCAGTTCTTC	CASSPSGPNRAISYNEQFF
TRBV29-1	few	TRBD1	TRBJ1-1	TGCAGCGTGAAGGGGACAGGGTGGTCGAACACTGAAGCTTTCTTT	CSVKGTGWSNTEAFF
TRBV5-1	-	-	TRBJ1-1	TGCGCCAGCAGCCCGGGAGGCACTGAAGCTTTCTTT	CASSPGGTEAFF
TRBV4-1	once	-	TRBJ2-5	TGCGCCAGCAGCCTACGGACTAAGAGGTTAGAGACCCAGTACTTC	CASSLRTKRLETQYF
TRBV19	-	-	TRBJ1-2	TGTGCCAGTAGTAGGGGCCGGGATGGCTACACCTTC	CASSRGRDGYTF
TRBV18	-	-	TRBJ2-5	TGTGCCAGCTCACTAGCCGGGACACAGCAAGAGACCCAGTACTTC	CASSLAGTQQETQYF
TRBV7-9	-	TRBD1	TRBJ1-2	TGTGCCAGCAGCTTTGGACAGGCCGCTAACTATGGCTACACCTTC	CASSFGQAANYGYTF
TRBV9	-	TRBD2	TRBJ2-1	TGTGCCAGCAGCCCCCGGGACTACGGTCTGTTCTTC	CASSPRDYGLFF
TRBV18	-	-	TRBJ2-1	TGTGCCAGCTCACCCTCAGGGACTTACGGGGAGTTCTTC	CASSPSGTYGEFF
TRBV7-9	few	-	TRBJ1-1	TGTGCCAGCAGCTTAGGCGGTGGGACTGAAGCTTTCTTT	CASSLGGGTEAFF
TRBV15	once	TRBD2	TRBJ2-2	TGTGCCACCAGCAGGTCGGGGGGGCACACCGGGGAGCTGTTTTTT	CATSRSGGHTGELFF